A single sample gave rise to the 11 T cell receptor beta chains below, sequenced in a study of blood T cell repertoires in COVID-19. The method was immunoSEQ multiplex PCR; TCRdb's version includes in-frame clones alone and lacks a portion of them. The sample lists 270,000 or so clones; approximately 91% were seen once. Material for sequencing was PBMCs or T cells enriched from blood (not recorded which). The receptors originated from a woman between 40 and 55 years old with acute COVID-19.

The gene calls are TRBV9 and TRBJ2-5; TRBD2 matches 7 bases. The V gene's germline CDR1 is SGDLS and CDR2 YYNGEE. CDR3 size: 14 residues. Trimming removed 4 bases from V and 5 bases from J; junction bases left unmatched: 8. For the CDR3, the DNA is TGTGCCAGCAGCTCTGAACTAGCGAGTGAGACCCAGTACTTC. This gives the protein CASSSELASETQYF.

The rearrangement links TRBV9 to TRBJ1-1; tentative D call: TRBD1 (6 bases). The V gene lost 3 bases and the J gene lost 8 bases, with 26 bases spanning the gap. Germline V CDR1 and CDR2: SGDLS, YYNGEE. CDR3 length: 17 residues. The CDR3 sequence is CASSGRGEGTITVEAFF. CDR3 nucleotide sequence: TGTGCCAGCAGCGGCCGAGGGGAGGGGACAATTACGGTGGAAGCTTTCTTT.

V and J are TRBV7-9 and TRBJ2-7, with 7 positions matching TRBD1. Germline CDR1 and CDR2: SEHNR and FQNEAQ (reference sequence). This CDR3 comprises 14 residues. V was pared by 4 bases and J by 2 bases, with 5 bases of the junction left unmatched. This CDR3 is CASSSRDRTYEQYF. CDR3 nucleotides: TGTGCCAGCAGCTCCCGGGACAGAACCTACGAGCAGTACTTC.

V and J are TRBV9 and TRBJ1-3, with 8 nucleotides matching TRBD1. The ends lost 2 bases at V and 0 bases at J; junction bases unmatched: 4. The CDR3 totals 16 residues. Germline values: CDR1 SGDLS, CDR2 YYNGEE. The CDR3 DNA reads TGTGCCAGCAGCGTGGGGACAGGCTACTCTGGAAACACCATATATTTT. It is translated as CASSVGTGYSGNTIYF.

The chain links TRBV29-1 to TRBJ1-4; no definite D call. CDR1 is SQVTM and CDR2 is ANQGSEA in the germline V gene. Trimming left V 2 bases short and J 8 bases short, with 9 bases between. The CDR3 sequence is 12 residues long. CDR3: CSVEPAGEKLFF. The CDR3 DNA reads TGCAGCGTTGAACCGGCCGGGGAAAAACTGTTTTTT.

This chain uses TRBV5-6 with TRBJ2-4, with TRBD2 matching over 11 bases. Trimming took 1 base from V and 8 from J; bases not matched to a gene: 5. The CDR3 loop spans 15 amino acids. CDR1 is SGHDT and CDR2 is YYEEEE in the germline V gene. The chain's CDR3 is CASSLRTSGRDIQYF. The CDR3 bases are TGTGCCAGCAGCTTGCGGACTAGCGGGCGTGACATTCAGTACTTC.

V is TRBV5-1 and J is TRBJ1-2, with 9 bases identical to TRBD1. The CDR3 has 16 residues. CDR1 is SGHRS and CDR2 is YFSETQ in the germline V gene. Trimming cost V 4 bases and J 1 base; bases outside gene matches: 8. CDR3 protein: CASSRVGTGINYGYTF. The CDR3 nucleotides read TGCGCCAGCAGCCGCGTGGGGACAGGGATTAACTATGGCTACACCTTC.

The chain carries TRBV2 and TRBJ1-5; 7 nucleotides line up with TRBD1. V shed 2 bases, J shed 7 bases, and the junction held 14 bases outside the gene matches. Germline assignment: CDR1 SNHLY and CDR2 FYNNEI. The CDR3 has 17 residues. CDR3 DNA sequence: TGTGCCAGCAGTGAACCCCCCACCCCAGGGGGATACCAGCCCCAGCATTTT. Protein product: CASSEPPTPGGYQPQHF.

This chain links TRBV6-5 with TRBJ1-1, with 8 bases that match TRBD1. V shed 8 bases and J 5 bases; nucleotides not matched to a gene: 13. Germline V gene lookup returns CDR1 MNHEY and CDR2 SVGAGI. The CDR3 has 15 amino acids. Here the CDR3 DNA reads TGTGCCAGCCGCGGCTTGGACAGGGAAGGTACTGAAGCTTTCTTT. Its translation is CASRGLDREGTEAFF.

The chain carries TRBV6-4 and TRBJ1-3, with 8 bases lining up with TRBD1. V gave up 5 bases and J gave up 6 bases; unmatched junction bases: 9. From germline, CDR1 is MRHNA and CDR2 SNTAGT. The CDR3 sequence is 15 residues long. The CDR3 DNA reads as TGTGCCAGCAGTCGACGGACAGGGAGGGAAAACACCATATATTTT. Protein sequence: CASSRRTGRENTIYF.

The chain has TRBV5-4 and TRBJ2-5; a weak D match, TRBD2 (6 bases). Trimming took off 0 bases at V and 2 bases at J, with 11 bases between the two ends. Germline V CDR1 and CDR2: SGHNT, YYREEE (reference sequence). The CDR3 loop spans 15 amino acids. The CDR3 DNA follows: TGTGCCAGCAGCTTGGAAGCGGGCAAGCAAGAGACCCAGTACTTC. It yields the protein CASSLEAGKQETQYF.